Following are 5 T cell receptor beta chains from one sample sequenced in a study of T cell responses to AZD1222 COVID-19 vaccine. Repertoires were generated with immunoSEQ multiplex PCR, while TCRdb's copy carries only in-frame clones and drops some. Found here are approximately 200,000 clones, about 89% of them singletons; the top ten hold 2.5% to 3%. The starting material was peripheral blood, obtained on day 0 of MenACWY control vaccination. The source is an adult in good health.

The chain combines TRBV28 with TRBJ1-1, with 7 bases aligning to TRBD1. Germline-derived CDR1 and CDR2 are MDHEN and SYDVKM. With 1 base clipped from V and 5 bases from J, the junction kept 10 bases outside the gene matches. The CDR3 is 16 amino acids. Here the CDR3 reads CASSLSWAGGETEAFF. As DNA, the CDR3 is TGTGCCAGCAGTTTATCCTGGGCAGGGGGAGAAACTGAAGCTTTCTTT.

The chain couples TRBV20-1 to TRBJ2-7; D gene unclear. The CDR3 has 10 residues. Trimming left V 6 bases short and J 4 bases short, with 7 bases between. In germline, CDR1 is DFQATT, CDR2 SNEGSKA (reference sequence). CDR3 sequence: CSAGMYEQYF. The CDR3 nucleotides read TGCAGTGCCGGAATGTACGAGCAGTACTTC.

The rearrangement joins TRBV10-3 to TRBJ1-6, with D possibly matching TRBD1 (6 bases). Germline CDR1 and CDR2: ENHRY and SYGVKD. The CDR3 contains 13 residues. The V and J ends lost 3 bases and 8 bases respectively, with 8 bases between them. CDR3 in amino acids: CAISEKGDSPLHF. The CDR3 DNA is TGTGCCATCAGTGAAAAGGGGGATTCACCCCTCCACTTT.

The chain joins TRBV28 to TRBJ2-1; weak D call: TRBD1 (6 bases). This CDR3 has 16 residues. V lost 2 bases and J lost 0, with 11 bases in between. The germline V gene has CDR1 MDHEN and CDR2 SYDVKM. The CDR3 spells CASSLAAGDSYNEQFF. The CDR3 DNA reads TGTGCCAGCAGTTTAGCGGCAGGGGACTCCTACAATGAGCAGTTCTTC.

The chain couples TRBV7-9 to TRBJ2-7, with unresolved D. Germline lookup yields CDR1 SEHNR and CDR2 FQNEAQ (reference sequence). This CDR3 is 15 amino acids long. V lost 2 bases to trimming and J lost 0 bases, with 11 bases between them. CDR3 coding DNA: TGTGCCAGCAGCTTAACAGCAGGTCCCTCCTACGAGCAGTACTTC. Encoded protein: CASSLTAGPSYEQYF.